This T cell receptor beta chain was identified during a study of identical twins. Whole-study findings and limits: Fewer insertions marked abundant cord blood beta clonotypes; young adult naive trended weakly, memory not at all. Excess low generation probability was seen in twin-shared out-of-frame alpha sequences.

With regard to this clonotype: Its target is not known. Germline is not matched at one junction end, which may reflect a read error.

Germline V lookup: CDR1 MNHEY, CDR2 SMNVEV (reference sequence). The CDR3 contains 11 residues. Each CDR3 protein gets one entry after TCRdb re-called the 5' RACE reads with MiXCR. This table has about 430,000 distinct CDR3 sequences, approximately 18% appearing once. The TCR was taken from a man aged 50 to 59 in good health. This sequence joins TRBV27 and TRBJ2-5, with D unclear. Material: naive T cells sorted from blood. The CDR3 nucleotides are TGTGCCAGCAGTCTAAGACACAACGGTCCTTTC. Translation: CASSLRHNGPF.